These 30 T cell receptor beta chains came from one sample sequenced in a study of OX40 agonist ivuxolimab in advanced cancers. Profiled with immunoSEQ multiplex PCR; TCRdb holds only in-frame clones, not every one. Seen here are approximately 26,000 clones, just under 80% observed once, and the top ten hold 11%. The specimen comprised CD4+ or CD8+ T cells sorted from blood, sampled in a trial of the OX40 agonist ivuxolimab. The receptors were gathered from an adult with an advanced solid tumor such as melanoma, head and neck, liver or kidney cancer.

The table lists this clone with a count of one. The chain joins TRBV10-3 to TRBJ1-1, with D tentatively TRBD1 (5 bases). Germline V CDR1 and CDR2: ENHRY, SYGVKD. Deletions cut 5 bases from V and 4 bases from J, with 14 bases between. The CDR3 is made up of 14 amino acids. DNA of the CDR3: TGTGCCATCAGTATGGAGGGGTTGAGCACTGAAGCTTTCTTT. Its protein is CAISMEGLSTEAFF.

The chain uses TRBV5-1 and TRBJ1-4; no clear D gene. The germline CDR1 and CDR2 sequences are SGHRS and YFSETQ. Trimming shortened V by 0 bases and J by 8 bases, and 14 bases separated the two germline ends. The CDR3 totals 15 residues. The CDR3 region is CASSLDPGDLEKLFF. The CDR3 DNA reads TGCGCCAGCAGCTTGGACCCCGGGGATTTGGAAAAACTGTTTTTT.

The chain uses TRBV6-6 and TRBJ2-3; the D call may be TRBD1 or TRBD2 (5 bases each). This CDR3 has 15 amino acids. Trimming removed 2 bases at V and 2 bases at J, with 11 bases between. Looked up from germline, CDR1 is MNHNY and CDR2 is SVGAGI (reference sequence). The DNA of the CDR3 is TGTGCCAGCAGTTACGGGGACGGATTCACAGATACGCAGTATTTT. It is translated as CASSYGDGFTDTQYF.

The chain carries TRBV29-1 and TRBJ1-1, with D maybe TRBD1 (5 bases). CDR3 size: 9 residues. Germline V gene data show CDR1 as SQVTM and CDR2 as ANQGSEA. V was shortened by 7 bases and J by 6 bases, with 6 bases between the two germline ends. The CDR3 DNA follows: TGCAGCGGGGGGGCTGAAGCTTTCTTT. This gives the protein CSGGAEAFF.

This clone has just a few counts. The V call is TRBV9, the J call TRBJ1-3; D is perhaps TRBD1 (5 bases). This CDR3 region has 17 residues. Germline V CDR1 and CDR2: SGDLS, YYNGEE. V was pared by 3 bases and J by 3 bases, with 19 bases between. The CDR3: CASSARVREGDGNTIYF. As DNA, the CDR3 is TGTGCCAGCAGCGCAAGGGTGCGAGAAGGGGATGGAAACACCATATATTTT.

With respect to this clone: With a much larger clone just one base away, this may be a read error. J is TRBJ1-2 and V is TRBV5-4, with 8 bases identical to TRBD1. The length of the CDR3 is 15 residues. Germline V CDR1 and CDR2: SGHNT, YYREEE (reference sequence). The V segment lost 4 bases and the J segment 5 bases; nucleotides outside the gene matches: 10. CDR3 nucleotide sequence: TGTGCCAGCAGCCAAGTAAGGACAGGGACGTATGGCTACACCTTC. Amino acids: CASSQVRTGTYGYTF. Full variable domain (outside the CDR3, taken from reference TRBV5-4 and TRBJ1-2): ETGVTQSPTHLIKTRGQQVTLRCSSQSGHNTVSWYQQALGQGPQFIFQYYREEENGRGNFPPRFSGLQFPNYSSELNVNALELDDSALYLCASSQVRTGTYGYTFGSGTRLTVV.

This chain links TRBV29-1 with TRBJ2-2; 12 bases agree with TRBD2. CDR1 and CDR2 (germline): SQVTM, ANQGSEA. This CDR3 is 17 amino acids long. J gave up 4 bases and V 0 bases, and 6 bases lay outside the gene matches. This CDR3 reads CSVEDLTSGGITGELFF. Written as DNA, the CDR3 is TGCAGCGTTGAAGATCTAACTAGCGGGGGGATCACCGGGGAGCTGTTTTTT.

The chain joins TRBV14 to TRBJ2-7; no clear D gene. From germline, CDR1 is SGHDN and CDR2 FVKESK. The CDR3 extends over 15 amino acids. V was cut by 1 base and J by 1 base, with 11 bases left in between. CDR3 region: CASSQGYTPSYEQYF. The CDR3 DNA follows: TGTGCCAGCAGCCAAGGCTATACTCCTTCCTACGAGCAGTACTTC.

The CDR3 DNA follows: TGTGCCACCAGCCGACGAGAACTAGCTATACAAGAGACCCAGTACTTC. Its protein product is CATSRRELAIQETQYF. J is TRBJ2-5 and V is TRBV15, with D perhaps TRBD2 (6 bases). V gave up 5 bases and J gave up 2 bases, with 18 bases separating them. Germline values: CDR1 LNHNV, CDR2 YYDKDF (reference sequence). The CDR3 sequence is 16 residues long.

This clone was found a few times. The genes are TRBV7-7 and TRBJ2-5; TRBD1 or TRBD2 may be the D gene (5 bases each). Deletions cut 1 base from V and 5 bases from J, with 14 bases between. Germline CDR1 and CDR2: SSHAT and FNYEAQ (reference sequence). The CDR3 has 15 residues. For the CDR3, the DNA is TGTGCCAGCAGCTTAGATCCGGGGCAGAAGGAGACCCAGTACTTC. It translates to CASSLDPGQKETQYF.

The chain uses TRBV18 and TRBJ2-7, with 7 bases lining up with TRBD2. V shed 2 bases, J shed 0 bases, and the junction held 1 base outside the gene matches. The CDR3 contains 14 residues. Germline CDR1 KGHSH, CDR2 LQKENI. The CDR3 region is CASSPSGISYEQYF. CDR3 in DNA: TGTGCCAGCTCACCAAGCGGGATCTCCTACGAGCAGTACTTC.

This chain connects TRBV5-4 to TRBJ1-1; 8 positions agree with TRBD1. The CDR3 extends over 16 amino acids. Trimming at V came to 4 bases and at J to 3 bases, leaving 11 bases not matched to a gene. Germline CDR1 is SGHNT and CDR2 is YYREEE (reference sequence). DNA of the CDR3: TGTGCCAGCAGCCTAAGACAGGGGAACTTGGACACTGAAGCTTTCTTT. It translates to CASSLRQGNLDTEAFF.

This chain uses TRBV6-5 with TRBJ2-7, with D maybe TRBD2 (7 bases). With 0 bases removed from V and 6 bases from J, the gap between germline ends came to 12 bases. The CDR3 has 14 amino acids. Germline V lookup: CDR1 MNHEY, CDR2 SVGAGI. The CDR3 DNA reads as TGTGCCAGCAGTTACTCACAGGGAGGGATCGAGCAGTACTTC. It yields the protein CASSYSQGGIEQYF.

CDR3 DNA: TGTGCCATCAGTGAGTCGACTAGCGGGGCCCGTGAGGCGCAGTATTTT. It is translated as CAISESTSGAREAQYF. This chain uses TRBV10-3 with TRBJ2-3; TRBD2 aligns across 11 bases. The CDR3 runs 16 residues. The germline gives CDR1 ENHRY, CDR2 SYGVKD. Unmatched junction bases numbered 9, after V lost 0 bases and J lost 10 bases.

J is TRBJ1-1 and V is TRBV10-3; D perhaps matches TRBD1 (6 bases). CDR1 is ENHRY, CDR2 SYGVKD, per germline. V lost 0 bases and J lost 4, with 12 bases in between. CDR3 length equals 15 residues. The CDR3 protein is CAISESKQGFTEAFF. The CDR3 DNA follows: TGTGCCATCAGTGAGTCGAAGCAGGGGTTCACTGAAGCTTTCTTT.

Sample share makes this clone medium-sized. This chain joins TRBV13 and TRBJ2-5; D is possibly TRBD1 (5 bases). The CDR3 covers 14 residues. Germline lookup yields CDR1 PRHDT and CDR2 FYEKMQ (reference sequence). Trimming took off 5 bases at V and 10 bases at J, with 20 bases between the two ends. As DNA, the CDR3 is TGTGCCAGCAGCCCAGGGTCTGGGCCAAGGGGCCAGTACTTC. It translates to CASSPGSGPRGQYF.

The J gene is TRBJ2-3, the V gene TRBV7-6; 7 nucleotides match TRBD1. From germline, CDR1 is SGHVS and CDR2 FNYEAQ. The CDR3 is 14 residues long. J was trimmed by 1 base and V by 5 bases; bases with no gene match: 3. CDR3 region: CASSHTGGTDTQYF. The DNA of the CDR3 is TGTGCCAGCAGCCACACAGGGGGCACAGATACGCAGTATTTT.

By proportion, this clone is medium-sized (0.01 to 0.1%). This sequence joins TRBV9 and TRBJ2-7; TRBD2 matches 7 bases. Germline V gene sequence: CDR1 SGDLS, CDR2 YYNGEE. This CDR3 comprises 15 residues. Trimming cost V 0 bases and J 2 bases; bases outside gene matches: 5. CDR3 in amino acids: CASSVEGLPPYEQYF. In DNA form, the CDR3 reads TGTGCCAGCAGCGTAGAGGGACTACCACCCTACGAGCAGTACTTC.

This chain links TRBV6-1 with TRBJ1-3; possibly TRBD1 for D (5 bases). Germline loops: CDR1 MNHNS, CDR2 SASEGT. The V gene lost 0 bases and the J gene lost 0 bases, with 9 bases spanning the gap. The length of the CDR3 is 16 residues. The CDR3 is CASSEAFGASGNTIYF. The CDR3 DNA follows: TGTGCCAGCAGTGAAGCGTTTGGGGCCTCTGGAAACACCATATATTTT.

With regard to this clone: A much larger clone sits a single nucleotide away, making a read error possible. The same CDR3 also results from other DNA sequences found in this sample. The rearrangement links TRBV13 to TRBJ2-4; weak D call: TRBD1 (6 bases). Germline V gene data show CDR1 as PRHDT and CDR2 as FYEKMQ (reference sequence). This CDR3 contains 16 residues. This CDR3 is CASRLRGSRTKNIQYF. In DNA, the CDR3 is TGCGCCAGCAGACTCAGGGGCAGCAGGACCAAAAACATTCAGTACTTC. Full variable domain (missing parts from reference TRBV13 and TRBJ2-4): AAGVIQSPRHLIKEKRETATLKCYPIPRHDTVYWYQQGPGQDPQFLISFYEKMQSDKGSIPDRFSAQQFSDYHSELNMSSLELGDSALYFCASRLRGSRTKNIQYFGAGTRLSVL.

The chain joins TRBV6-1 to TRBJ2-3, with 9 bases identical to TRBD1. The V and J ends lost 6 bases and 5 bases, in that order; junction bases with no gene match: 6. The germline gives CDR1 MNHNS, CDR2 SASEGT. CDR3 size: 14 residues. CDR3 bases: TGTGCCAGCAGGGGGACAGGGAGACGAGATACGCAGTATTTT. As protein: CASRGTGRRDTQYF.

The chain couples TRBV9 to TRBJ2-1; tentative D call: TRBD2 (7 bases). Deletions cut 5 bases from V and 3 bases from J, with 15 bases between. The CDR3 contains 15 residues. Germline-derived CDR1 and CDR2 are SGDLS and YYNGEE. The CDR3 nucleotides read TGTGCCAGCAGTAAGGGGGGGAGCTTCTACAATGAGCAGTTCTTC. The encoded protein is CASSKGGSFYNEQFF.

V and J are TRBV11-2 and TRBJ2-3; D unresolved. Trimming pared 3 bases from V and 4 bases from J, leaving 5 bases between. The CDR3 loop spans 12 amino acids. Germline assignment: CDR1 SGHAT and CDR2 FQNNGV. CDR3 bases: TGTGCCAGCAGCTTCCAGCCAGATACGCAGTATTTT. Residues: CASSFQPDTQYF.

DNA for the CDR3: TGTGCCAGCAGCCCACGGACAGAGCAAGAGACCCAGTACTTC. Its protein is CASSPRTEQETQYF. The chain couples TRBV7-2 to TRBJ2-5, with D tentatively TRBD1 (6 bases). CDR1 is SGHTA, CDR2 FQGNSA, per germline. V shed 5 bases and J shed 2 bases, with 12 bases lying between them. This CDR3 contains 14 residues.

This clone has only a few counts. This chain joins TRBV6-1 and TRBJ1-2; D is ambiguous. V was cut by 2 bases and J by 0 bases, with 10 bases left in between. Germline lookup yields CDR1 MNHNS and CDR2 SASEGT. The CDR3 is 15 residues long. In DNA form, the CDR3 reads TGTGCCAGCAGTGAACTGCAGTGGGCTAACTATGGCTACACCTTC. Its protein product is CASSELQWANYGYTF.

The chain joins TRBV19 to TRBJ1-2, with D perhaps TRBD1 (5 bases). This CDR3 spans 15 amino acids. V was cut by 5 bases and J by 8 bases, with 21 bases left in between. Germline CDR1 reads LNHDA; CDR2 reads SQIVND (reference sequence). CDR3 in DNA: TGTGCCAGTAGTCCCCCCCGGGGCAGAGGGGAGGGCTACACCTTC. Protein: CASSPPRGRGEGYTF.

This clone was seen a single time. This CDR3 reads CASSPASLMTRYEQYF. For the CDR3, the DNA is TGTGCCAGCTCACCGGCTTCACTTATGACACGTTACGAGCAGTACTTC. The V and J genes are TRBV18 and TRBJ2-7; D call uncertain. Germline V gives CDR1 KGHSH, CDR2 LQKENI. Trimming left V 3 bases short and J 4 bases short, with 19 bases between. This CDR3 is 16 amino acids long.

The chain carries TRBV19 and TRBJ1-3; D gene unclear. Trimming stripped 5 bases from V and 3 bases from J, with 17 bases between. The CDR3 runs to 16 residues. Germline CDR1 LNHDA, CDR2 SQIVND (reference sequence). CDR3 protein: CASSQNIERGGNTIYF. The CDR3 nucleotides are TGTGCCAGTAGTCAGAATATCGAACGGGGTGGAAACACCATATATTTT.

The CDR3 sequence is CASSRPYHSGHSKEQYF. The CDR3, as DNA: TGTGCCAGCAGCCGACCGTACCATAGCGGGCACTCTAAAGAGCAGTACTTC. The rearrangement uses TRBV4-2 and TRBJ2-7, with 7 positions matching TRBD2. The trim removed 4 bases at V and 7 bases at J, leaving 19 bases unmatched. Germline V CDR1 and CDR2: LGHNA, YNFKEQ. The CDR3 consists of 17 residues.

The genes are TRBV4-1 and TRBJ1-1, with D possibly matching TRBD1 (5 bases). The CDR3 is 16 amino acids. Trimming took 1 base from V and 4 from J, leaving 16 bases between them. Looked up from germline, CDR1 is MGHRA and CDR2 is YSYEKL. CDR3 coding DNA: TGCGCCAGCAGCCAAGTTCGGGACCGACTGATCACTGAAGCTTTCTTT. The encoded protein is CASSQVRDRLITEAFF.